These T cell receptor beta chains were read from a single sample in a study of shared clonotypes between healthy human individuals. Assay used: immunoSEQ multiplex PCR; TCRdb lists only in-frame clones, some missing. The table lists about a million clones, 70% to 85% of them singletons, with over 0.8% in the top ten. Sequencing was done on a sample of memory CD4+ T cells from PBMCs. All receptors derive from a man between 18 and 29 years old in good health. Some clones in this sample may be carry-over from other donors' samples. Both conserved end residues are part of each CDR3. The D gene is left open where the match is weak. Rows give clone size only sometimes, using once, few, many, or a class for an expanded clone.

>TRBJ1-2|NA|NA|TRBV4-1
CVSSQNTGYGYTF
TGCGTCAGCAGCCAGAATACGGGGTACGGCTACACCTTC
>TRBJ2-3|NA|NA|TRBV28
CASSLPGQSRTDTQYF
TGTGCCAGCAGTTTACCGGGACAATCTCGCACAGATACGCAGTATTTT
>TRBJ2-7|NA|NA|TRBV2
CASSGAITYEQYF
TGTGCCAGCAGTGGGGCTATTACCTACGAGCAGTACTTC
>TRBJ2-1|once|TRBD2|TRBV6-5
CASSYGSGRAYNEQFF
TGTGCCAGCAGTTACGGGTCCGGGAGGGCTTACAATGAGCAGTTCTTC
>TRBJ2-2|NA|TRBD2|TRBV28
CASTVRAGVTGELFF
TGTGCCAGCACCGTTCGGGCGGGAGTCACCGGGGAGCTGTTTTTT
>TRBJ2-2|NA|NA|TRBV11-3
CASSRFGGQGRTAGELFF
TGTGCCAGCAGCCGATTTGGGGGCCAGGGACGTACGGCCGGGGAGCTGTTTTTT
>TRBJ2-1|NA|NA|TRBV7-3
CASSLGGTSYNEQFF
TGTGCCAGCAGCTTAGGAGGTACCTCCTACAATGAGCAGTTCTTC
>TRBJ2-1|NA|NA|TRBV5-4
CASSSRARSSEQFF
TGTGCCAGCAGCTCCAGGGCCCGAAGCAGTGAGCAGTTCTTC
>TRBJ2-3|NA|NA|TRBV4-1
CASSLARLEAQYF
TGCGCCAGCAGCCTCGCCCGTCTGGAGGCGCAGTATTTT
>TRBJ2-6|NA|NA|TRBV10-3
CAISELPRPGANVLTF
TGTGCCATCAGTGAGCTTCCGAGGCCTGGGGCCAACGTCCTGACTTTC
>TRBJ2-1|once|NA|TRBV7-2
CASSLGRPGKGNEQFF
TGTGCCAGCAGCTTAGGTAGGCCAGGGAAAGGGAATGAGCAGTTCTTC
>TRBJ1-1|NA|NA|TRBV7-2
CASSDNGFMNTEAFF
TGTGCCAGCAGCGATAACGGGTTCATGAACACTGAAGCTTTCTTT
>TRBJ1-4|NA|NA|TRBV9
CASSGAGGKLFF
TGTGCCAGCAGCGGAGCGGGGGGGAAACTGTTTTTT
>TRBJ2-7|NA|NA|TRBV7-8
CASSGAGDIYEQYF
TGTGCCAGCAGCGGGGCCGGAGACATCTACGAGCAGTACTTC